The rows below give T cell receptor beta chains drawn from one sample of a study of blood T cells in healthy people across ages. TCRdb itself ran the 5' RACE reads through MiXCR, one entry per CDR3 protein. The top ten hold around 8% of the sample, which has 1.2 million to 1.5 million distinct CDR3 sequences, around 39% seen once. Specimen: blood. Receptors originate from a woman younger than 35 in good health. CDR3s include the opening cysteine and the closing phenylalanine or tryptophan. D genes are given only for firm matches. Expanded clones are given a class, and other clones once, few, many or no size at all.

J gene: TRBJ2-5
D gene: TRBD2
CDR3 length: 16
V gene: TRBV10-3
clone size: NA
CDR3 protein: CAISEWTSGGQETQYF
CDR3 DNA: TGTGCCATCAGTGAGTGGACTAGCGGGGGCCAAGAGACCCAGTACTTC

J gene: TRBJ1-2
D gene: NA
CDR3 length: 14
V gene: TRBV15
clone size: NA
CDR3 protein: CATSRDQGPQGYTF
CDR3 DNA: TGTGCCACCAGCAGAGATCAGGGGCCGCAGGGCTACACCTTC

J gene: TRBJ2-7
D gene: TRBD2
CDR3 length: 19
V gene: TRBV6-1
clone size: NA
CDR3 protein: CASSEDGLSGGLGSYEQYF
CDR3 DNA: TGTGCCAGCAGTGAAGATGGGCTTTCGGGGGGGCTGGGGTCCTACGAGCAGTACTTC

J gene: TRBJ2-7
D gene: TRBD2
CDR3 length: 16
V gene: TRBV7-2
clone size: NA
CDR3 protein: CASSLSGSQTYNEQYF
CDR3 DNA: TGTGCCAGCAGCTTAAGCGGGAGCCAGACCTACAATGAGCAGTACTTC

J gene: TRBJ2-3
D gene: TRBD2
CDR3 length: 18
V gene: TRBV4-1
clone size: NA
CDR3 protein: CASSQDRPSGANTDTQYF
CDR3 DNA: TGCGCCAGCAGCCAGGACCGTCCTAGCGGGGCCAACACAGATACGCAGTATTTT

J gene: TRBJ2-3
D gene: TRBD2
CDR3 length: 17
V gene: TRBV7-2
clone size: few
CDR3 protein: CASSLIPSGDSTDTQYF
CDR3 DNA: TGTGCCAGCAGCTTAATTCCTAGCGGGGATAGCACAGATACGCAGTATTTT

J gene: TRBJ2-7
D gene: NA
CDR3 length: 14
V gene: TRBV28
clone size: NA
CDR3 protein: CASTPSGYSYEQYF
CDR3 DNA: TGTGCCAGCACCCCTTCGGGGTATTCCTACGAGCAGTACTTC

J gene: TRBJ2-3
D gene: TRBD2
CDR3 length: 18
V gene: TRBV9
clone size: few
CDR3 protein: CASSVVASGGGSTDTQYF
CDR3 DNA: TGTGCCAGCAGCGTAGTTGCTAGCGGGGGGGGGAGCACAGATACGCAGTATTTT

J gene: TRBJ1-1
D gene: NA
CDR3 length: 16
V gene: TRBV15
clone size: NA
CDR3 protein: CATSRTPSGGLTEAFF
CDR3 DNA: TGTGCCACCAGCCGTACCCCCAGCGGGGGGCTGACTGAAGCTTTCTTT

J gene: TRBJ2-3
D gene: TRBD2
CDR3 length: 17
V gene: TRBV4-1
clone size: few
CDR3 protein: CASSQIGLAGRTDTQYF
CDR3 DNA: TGCGCCAGCAGCCAGATAGGGCTAGCGGGACGCACAGATACGCAGTATTTT

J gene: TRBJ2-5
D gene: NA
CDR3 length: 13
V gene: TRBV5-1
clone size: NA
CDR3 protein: CASSLLGEETQYF
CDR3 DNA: TGTGCCAGCAGTCTTTTGGGGGAAGAGACCCAGTACTTC

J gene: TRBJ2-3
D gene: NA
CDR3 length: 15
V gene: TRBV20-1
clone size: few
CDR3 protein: CSARPRGRDTDTQYF
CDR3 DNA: TGCAGTGCTCGCCCGAGGGGTCGGGACACAGATACGCAGTATTTT

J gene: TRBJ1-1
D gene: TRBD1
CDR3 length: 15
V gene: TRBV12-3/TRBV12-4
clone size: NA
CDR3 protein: CATRPGGISNTEAFF
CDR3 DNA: TGTGCCACCCGACCAGGGGGGATTTCGAACACTGAAGCTTTCTTT

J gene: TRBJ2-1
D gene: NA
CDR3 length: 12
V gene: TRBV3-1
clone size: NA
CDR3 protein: CASSPPAHEQFF
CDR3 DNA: TGTGCCAGCAGCCCCCCAGCACATGAGCAGTTCTTC

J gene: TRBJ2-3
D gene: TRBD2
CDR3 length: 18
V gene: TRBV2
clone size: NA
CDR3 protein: CASSDLSPGGPSTDTQYF
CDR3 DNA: TGTGCCAGCAGTGACCTATCCCCGGGGGGGCCGAGCACAGATACGCAGTATTTT

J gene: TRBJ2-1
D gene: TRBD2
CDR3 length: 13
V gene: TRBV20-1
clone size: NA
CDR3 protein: CSARVAGVETQFF
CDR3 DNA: TGCAGTGCTAGAGTAGCGGGGGTAGAGACCCAGTTCTTC

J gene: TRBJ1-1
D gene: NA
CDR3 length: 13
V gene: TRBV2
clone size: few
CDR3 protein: CASSEGIGLGAFF
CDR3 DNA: TGTGCCAGCAGTGAAGGTATAGGGTTGGGAGCTTTCTTT

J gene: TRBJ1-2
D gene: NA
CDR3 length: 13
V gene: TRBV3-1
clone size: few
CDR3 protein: CASSPRGEGGYTF
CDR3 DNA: TGTGCCAGCAGCCCTCGAGGGGAGGGTGGCTACACCTTC

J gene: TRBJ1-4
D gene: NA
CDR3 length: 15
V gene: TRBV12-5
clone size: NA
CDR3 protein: CASGLDGPSNEKLFF
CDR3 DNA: TGTGCTAGTGGTTTGGACGGACCGAGTAATGAAAAACTGTTTTTT

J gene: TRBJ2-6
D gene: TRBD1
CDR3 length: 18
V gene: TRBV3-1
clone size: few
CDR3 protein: CASSPIPGQSSGANVLTF
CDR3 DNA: TGTGCCAGCAGCCCAATCCCGGGACAGAGCTCTGGGGCCAACGTCCTGACTTTC

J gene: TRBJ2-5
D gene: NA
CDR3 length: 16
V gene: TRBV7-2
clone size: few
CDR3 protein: CASSLVAGSTRETQYF
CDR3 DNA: TGTGCCAGCAGCTTAGTGGCAGGGTCCACCAGGGAGACCCAGTACTTC

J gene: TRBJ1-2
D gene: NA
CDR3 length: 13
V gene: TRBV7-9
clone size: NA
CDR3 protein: CASNLRGDYGYTF
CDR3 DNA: TGTGCCAGCAACCTAAGGGGGGACTATGGCTACACCTTC

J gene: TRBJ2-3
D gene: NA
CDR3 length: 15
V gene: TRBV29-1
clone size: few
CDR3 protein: CSVVGGWQYTDTQYF
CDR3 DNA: TGCAGCGTTGTGGGTGGTTGGCAGTACACAGATACGCAGTATTTT

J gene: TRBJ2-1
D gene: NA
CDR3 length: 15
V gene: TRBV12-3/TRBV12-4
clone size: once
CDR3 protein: CASSPGIPSGNEQFF
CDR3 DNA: TGTGCCAGCAGTCCCGGGATTCCTTCTGGGAATGAGCAGTTCTTC

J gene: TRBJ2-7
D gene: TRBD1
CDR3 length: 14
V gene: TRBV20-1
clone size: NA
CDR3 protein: CSARAPDRDYEQYF
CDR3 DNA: TGCAGTGCTAGAGCTCCCGACAGGGACTACGAGCAGTACTTC

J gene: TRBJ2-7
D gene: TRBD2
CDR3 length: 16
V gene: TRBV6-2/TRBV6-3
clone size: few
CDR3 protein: CASSRSGTRGPYEQYF
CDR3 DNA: TGTGCCAGCAGCCGAAGTGGGACTAGGGGACCCTACGAGCAGTACTTC

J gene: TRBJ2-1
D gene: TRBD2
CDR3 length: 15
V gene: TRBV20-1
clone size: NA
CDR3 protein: CSASLAGGPWGTQFF
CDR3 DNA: TGCAGTGCTAGTCTAGCGGGAGGCCCCTGGGGGACCCAGTTCTTC

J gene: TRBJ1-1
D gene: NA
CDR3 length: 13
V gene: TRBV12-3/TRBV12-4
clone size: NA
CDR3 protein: CASASIAGTEAFF
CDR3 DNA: TGTGCCAGCGCCTCCATAGCGGGCACTGAAGCTTTCTTT

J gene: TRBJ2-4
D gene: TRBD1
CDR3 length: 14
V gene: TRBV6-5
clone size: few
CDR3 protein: CASSNRQGTYIQYF
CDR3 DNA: TGTGCCAGCAGTAACCGACAGGGCACGTACATTCAGTACTTC

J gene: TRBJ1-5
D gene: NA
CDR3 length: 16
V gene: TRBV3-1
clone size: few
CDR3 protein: CASSQDSGLRSQPQHF
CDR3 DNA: TGTGCCAGCAGCCAAGATTCGGGGTTACGAAGTCAGCCCCAGCATTTT

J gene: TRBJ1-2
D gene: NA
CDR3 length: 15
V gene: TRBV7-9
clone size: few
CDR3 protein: CASSLGGDPNYGYTF
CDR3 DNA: TGTGCCAGCAGCTTAGGGGGGGACCCTAACTATGGCTACACCTTC

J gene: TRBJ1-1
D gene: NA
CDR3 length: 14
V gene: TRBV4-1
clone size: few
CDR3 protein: CASTTDRPNTEAFF
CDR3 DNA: TGCGCCAGCACCACGGACAGACCGAACACTGAAGCTTTCTTT

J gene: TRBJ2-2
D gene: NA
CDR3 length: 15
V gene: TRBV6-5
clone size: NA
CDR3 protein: CASSYSGANTGELFF
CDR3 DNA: TGTGCCAGCAGTTACTCTGGAGCGAACACCGGGGAGCTGTTTTTT

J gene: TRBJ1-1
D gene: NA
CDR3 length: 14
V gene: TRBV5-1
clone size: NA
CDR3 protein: CASSKGEVSTEAFF
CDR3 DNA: TGCGCCAGCAGTAAGGGGGAGGTAAGCACTGAAGCTTTCTTT

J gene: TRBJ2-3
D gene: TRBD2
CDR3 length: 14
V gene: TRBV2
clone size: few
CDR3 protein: CASSRTSSSDTQYF
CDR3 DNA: TGTGCCAGCAGTAGGACTAGCTCCTCAGATACGCAGTATTTT

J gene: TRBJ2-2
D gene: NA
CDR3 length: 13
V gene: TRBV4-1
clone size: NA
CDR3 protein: CASSQGRIGELFF
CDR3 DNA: TGCGCCAGCAGCCAAGGGCGAATCGGGGAGCTGTTTTTT

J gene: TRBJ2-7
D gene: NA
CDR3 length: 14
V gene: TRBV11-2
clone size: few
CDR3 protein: CASSLGPEIYEQYF
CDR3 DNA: TGTGCCAGCAGCTTGGGCCCCGAGATCTACGAGCAGTACTTC

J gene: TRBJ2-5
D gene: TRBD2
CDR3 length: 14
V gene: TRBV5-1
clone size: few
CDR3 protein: CASSGAGTQETQYF
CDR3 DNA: TGCGCCAGCAGCGGAGCGGGGACGCAAGAGACCCAGTACTTC

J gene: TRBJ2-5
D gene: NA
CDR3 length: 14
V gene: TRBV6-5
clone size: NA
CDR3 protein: CASSSAIPQETQYF
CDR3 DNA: TGTGCCAGCAGTTCCGCGATACCACAAGAGACCCAGTACTTC

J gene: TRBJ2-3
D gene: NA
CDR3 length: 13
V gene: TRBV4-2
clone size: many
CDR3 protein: CASSQGVRDTQYF
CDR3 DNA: TGTGCCAGCAGCCAAGGGGTGCGGGATACGCAGTATTTT

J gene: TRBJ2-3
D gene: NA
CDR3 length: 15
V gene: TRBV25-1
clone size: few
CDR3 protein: CASSERNRLRDTQYF
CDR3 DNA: TGTGCCAGCAGTGAACGCAATAGATTAAGAGATACGCAGTATTTT

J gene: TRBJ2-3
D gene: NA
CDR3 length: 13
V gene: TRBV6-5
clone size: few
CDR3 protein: CASRDPGTDTQYF
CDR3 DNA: TGTGCCAGCAGAGATCCAGGCACAGATACGCAGTATTTT

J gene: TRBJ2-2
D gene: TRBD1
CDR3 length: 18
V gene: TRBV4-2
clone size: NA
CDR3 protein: CASSQSGTGLGWTGELFF
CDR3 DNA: TGTGCCAGCAGCCAATCCGGGACAGGGTTAGGATGGACCGGGGAGCTGTTTTTT

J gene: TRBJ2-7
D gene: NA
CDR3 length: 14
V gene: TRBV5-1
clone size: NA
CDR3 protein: CASSLERTTDAQYF
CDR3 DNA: TGCGCCAGCAGCTTGGAGAGGACTACCGATGCGCAGTACTTC

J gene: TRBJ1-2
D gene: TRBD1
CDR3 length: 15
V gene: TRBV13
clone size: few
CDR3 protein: CASREAGQASYGYTF
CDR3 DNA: TGTGCCAGCAGAGAAGCGGGACAGGCGAGCTATGGCTACACCTTC

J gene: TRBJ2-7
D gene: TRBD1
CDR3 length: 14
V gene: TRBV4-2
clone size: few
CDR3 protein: CASSQEGQFYEQYF
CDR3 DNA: TGTGCCAGCAGCCAAGAGGGACAGTTCTACGAGCAGTACTTC

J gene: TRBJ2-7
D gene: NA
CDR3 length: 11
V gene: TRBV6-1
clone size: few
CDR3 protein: CASSEIDEQYF
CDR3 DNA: TGTGCCAGCAGTGAGATCGACGAGCAGTACTTC

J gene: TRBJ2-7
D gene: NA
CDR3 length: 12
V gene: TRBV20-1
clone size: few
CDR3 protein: CSGGPTTYEQYF
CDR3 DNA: TGCAGTGGGGGACCCACGACCTACGAGCAGTACTTC

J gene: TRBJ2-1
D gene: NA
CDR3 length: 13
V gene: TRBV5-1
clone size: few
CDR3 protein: CASSLLEGDEQFF
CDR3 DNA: TGCGCCAGCAGCTTGCTTGAGGGGGATGAGCAGTTCTTC

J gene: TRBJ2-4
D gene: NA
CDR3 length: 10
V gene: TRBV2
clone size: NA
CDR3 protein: CASRRDIQYF
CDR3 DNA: TGTGCCAGCAGGAGAGACATTCAGTACTTC

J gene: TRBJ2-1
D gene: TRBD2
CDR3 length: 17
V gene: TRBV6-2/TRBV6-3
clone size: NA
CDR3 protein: CASRKRQAGGWVNEQFF
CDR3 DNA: TGTGCCAGCAGAAAAAGACAAGCGGGAGGATGGGTCAATGAGCAGTTCTTC